This entry is about one T cell receptor (beta chain). No cognate antigen has been identified for it. Within one base of it there is no much larger clone, and no base qualities were kept. The donors were healthy, HIV-negative adults who had no recently reported acute infections or vaccinations. Every donor was a Caucasian adult residing in Nashville, Tennessee, USA. Magnetic negative selection was used to enrich CD4+ T cells, after which naive cells were positively selected on CD45RA and the negative fraction became the memory subset. After blood collection by leukapheresis, PBMCs were isolated using Ficoll-Histopaque density gradient centrifugation and then cryopreserved in the vapor phase of liquid nitrogen. Analytical flow cytometry was used to check the purity and quantity of every magnetically sorted T cell population. Each sorted fraction had its genomic DNA isolated and then quantified by UV absorbance on a Nanodrop 2000c.

These data are taken from a study of shared clonotypes between healthy human individuals (dated by TCRdb to about 2020). Broadly, across the study: The cohort comprised two women and a few men aged 18 to 49 years. For each donor, CD4 naive and CD4 memory were each given three plates, CD8 naive was given two plates, and CD8 memory was given one plate. Libraries were prepared and TCR repertoires were sequenced by different laboratories using diverse techniques, in order to increase sequencing depth and limit assay-specific biases. Between about 0.9 and 8.9 billion PBMCs per donor were obtained by leukapheresis. The study deeply sequenced blood TCR repertoires of five healthy adults to estimate repertoire size and the extent of clonotype sharing between individuals. The paper as a whole reports these results and caveats: Because the study included only a small number of donors, the genetic and exposure-history diversity represented was limited. Based on pairwise subsampling, the degree of clonotype sharing among donors was expected to be affected by sequencing depth. Larger estimated clonotype richness was generally found for naive subsets than for memory subsets. Sampling was restricted to blood, and TCR repertoires in tissue are likely to differ from TCR repertoires in blood. Rarefaction of sorted-subset datasets indicated incomplete sequencing despite the large sequencing depth. Clonotypes shared by all four sorted-subset donors showed higher generation probabilities than non-shared clonotypes. Across a few donors, around 5.4% of naive CD4, around 3.5% of naive CD8, approximately 2.5% of memory CD4, and 0.4% of memory CD8 clonotypes were shared.

Using the deep immunoSEQ assay, multiplex PCR amplified TCR CDR3 regions from genomic DNA. Extracted genomic DNA from each cell subset was spread evenly across all wells of several immunoSEQ 96-well plates, with each plate serving as a replicate. For sorted subsets, roughly 200 ng genomic DNA, equal to 30,000 or so T cell genomes, was loaded into each replicate PCR. Purified libraries were quantified with a Qubit 3.0 fluorometer, sized on a Bioanalyzer 2100, and re-quantified with the KAPA Library Quantification kit. Every immunoSEQ 96-well plate was sequenced on a separate single-read 150-cycle Illumina NextSeq 550 flow cell. As for the authors' bioinformatics: Because only junctional sequences without quality scores were contained in the immunoSEQ output, filtering matching that applied to full-length reads could not be performed. Sequences were annotated with PyIR, a Python wrapper for IgBLAST v1.9, using IMGT germline references to assign V/J genes and CDR3. Reads were filtered out if the reads had weak V/J assignments (E-value above 1e-6), no CDR3, stop codons, out-of-frame junctions, or ambiguous translated residues. V3J clonotypes were defined as sequences sharing an identical inferred V gene, J gene, and CDR3 amino acid sequence. To compute the percentage overlap between repertoires, the number of shared unique clonotypes was divided by the size of the smaller repertoire. Repertoire richness was assessed with RTK rarefaction, the Chao1 estimator, and Recon v2.1 estimates of unobserved clonotypes. OLGA was used to compute generation probabilities for all TCRbeta clonotypes that the gDNA method yielded from a few donors. TCRdb took this table from immuneACCESS and kept in-frame rearrangements with V and J called. Such tables lack part of the clones; where checked against another copy, unresolved V genes explain under half of the gap, and the rest is unexplained. The DNA gave D and trimming, while V, J and clone size come from that table. Present in this sample are 2 million to 2.5 million clones, less than 95% of which were seen just once. About 0.41% of the sample belongs to the ten largest clones.

The TCR comes from a man between 18 and 29 years old in good health. Some clones in this sample may be carry-over from other donors' samples. Sequenced material: naive CD4+ T cells from PBMCs. Reading the label with the study, this specimen's cell subset or site is: CD45RA+ positively selected.

In nucleotide form, the sequence is TGTGCCAGCGGAGGGGTTTCCGGGGCCAACGTCCTGACTTTC. This gives the protein CASGGVSGANVLTF. The rearrangement joined TRBV5-5 to TRBJ2-6; TRBD2 is perhaps the D gene, given 6 matching bases. The junction shows trimming of 7 bases on V and 4 bases on J, plus 12 bases between the germline ends. From its cysteine to its phenylalanine, the CDR3 spans 14 amino acids. Only the CDR3 region is kept as DNA, spanning 42 bases read in frame from base 1. The germline V gene (reference sequence) provides CDR1 SGHKS and CDR2 YYEKEE.